Below, 31 T cell receptor beta chains from the same sample are listed, as sequenced in a study of cytomegalovirus exposure and HLA in healthy donors. 60 Vbeta and 13 Jbeta primers were used in PCR. Sequencing used immunoSEQ multiplex PCR; TCRdb keeps in-frame clones, though not all of them. The table has fewer than 250,000 clones, around 81% seen once; the top ten hold 1.5% to 2%. Material: PBMCs. These receptors all stem from a man aged 18 to 35 in good health and CMV-seronegative.

This chain connects TRBV6-5 to TRBJ1-2; 8 bases match TRBD1. Trimming at V came to 6 bases and at J to 0 bases, leaving 3 bases not matched to a gene. In germline, CDR1 is MNHEY, CDR2 SVGAGI. The CDR3 consists of 14 residues. CDR3 loop: CASRTGQANYGYTF. The CDR3 bases are TGTGCCAGCAGGACGGGACAGGCTAACTATGGCTACACCTTC.

This clone has more than one count but fewer than ten. The chain is built from TRBV4-2 and TRBJ1-2; 7 bases align to TRBD1. The CDR3 covers 17 residues. Germline V CDR1 and CDR2: LGHNA, YNFKEQ. V trimming: 0 bases; J trimming: 3 bases; junction bases outside the gene matches: 10. The CDR3 nucleotides are TGTGCCAGCAGCCAAGATAGGGGGGACAGATCCCACTATGGCTACACCTTC. This codes for CASSQDRGDRSHYGYTF.

The CDR3 DNA reads as TGTGCCAGCCTAGTAGCCGGGAAAAACTATGGCTACACCTTC. The encoded protein is CASLVAGKNYGYTF. The chain links TRBV28 to TRBJ1-2; D not certain. The CDR3 loop spans 14 amino acids. Germline V gene lookup returns CDR1 MDHEN and CDR2 SYDVKM. V gave up 8 bases and J gave up 2 bases, with 15 bases separating them.

J is TRBJ2-7 and V is TRBV4-1; D not resolved. Germline CDR1 is MGHRA and CDR2 is YSYEKL. V was pared by 0 bases and J by 2 bases, with 11 bases between. The CDR3 totals 15 residues. The chain's CDR3 is CASSQENNAPYEQYF. For the CDR3, the DNA is TGCGCCAGCAGCCAAGAAAATAACGCGCCCTACGAGCAGTACTTC.

This chain links TRBV5-1 with TRBJ2-5; 10 positions agree with TRBD1. CDR1 SGHRS and CDR2 YFSETQ come from the germline V gene. J was trimmed by 4 bases and V by 4 bases; bases with no gene match: 7. The CDR3 loop spans 15 amino acids. The CDR3 nucleotides read TGCGCCAGCAGCGGGGGACAGGGGAATGGAGAGACCCAGTACTTC. Protein sequence: CASSGGQGNGETQYF. The full variable domain, its missing parts supplied by reference TRBV5-1 and TRBJ2-5, is KAGVTQTPRYLIKTRGQQVTLSCSPISGHRSVSWYQQTPGQGLQFLFEYFSETQRNKGNFPGRFSGRQFSNSRSEMNVSTLELGDSALYLCASSGGQGNGETQYFGPGTRLLVL.

This sequence joins TRBV10-2 and TRBJ2-5, with D possibly matching TRBD2 (5 bases). The closer fit of TRBJ2-7 to the DNA end suggests the J call may be wrong. The CDR3 has 15 amino acids. Germline CDR1 and CDR2: WSHSY and SAAADI. CDR3 in amino acids: CASSEAPIAPYEQYF. The DNA for the CDR3 is TGCGCCAGCAGTGAAGCTCCGATAGCGCCCTACGAGCAGTACTTC.

This chain links TRBV4-2 with TRBJ2-1, with D perhaps TRBD2 (6 bases). There are 15 residues in the CDR3. Germline V gene lookup returns CDR1 LGHNA and CDR2 YNFKEQ. Trimming took 0 bases from V and 7 from J, leaving 13 bases between them. CDR3 sequence: CASSQEEGPGNEQFF. Here the CDR3 DNA reads TGTGCCAGCAGCCAAGAGGAGGGCCCTGGAAATGAGCAGTTCTTC.

The CDR3 DNA follows: TGTGCCAGCAGCTTACTCTTTGGACAGAAAAACACCGGGGAGCTGTTTTTT. Translation: CASSLLFGQKNTGELFF. The rearrangement links TRBV7-6 to TRBJ2-2; D perhaps matches TRBD1 (6 bases). The CDR3 contains 17 residues. Germline loops: CDR1 SGHVS, CDR2 FNYEAQ. The V gene lost 2 bases and the J gene lost 2 bases, with 15 bases spanning the gap.

This chain joins TRBV30 and TRBJ2-7, with 7 bases matching TRBD2. CDR3 length equals 14 residues. V lost 4 bases to trimming and J lost 2 bases; unmatched junction nucleotides: 8. CDR1 and CDR2 (germline): GTSNPN, SVGIG (reference sequence). The CDR3 DNA sequence: TGTGCCTGGACTTTGGGGGGGACTACCTACGAGCAGTACTTC. The encoded protein is CAWTLGGTTYEQYF.

This rearrangement joins TRBV7-9 to TRBJ2-7; D might be TRBD2 (6 bases). Per the germline V gene, CDR1 is SEHNR and CDR2 is FQNEAQ (reference sequence). The CDR3 length is 14 residues. V lost 4 bases, J lost 5 bases, and 15 bases lay in between. CDR3 in amino acids: CASSSAGGTDEQYF. The DNA of the CDR3 is TGTGCCAGCAGCTCCGCCGGGGGTACGGACGAGCAGTACTTC. Filled out from reference TRBV7-9 and TRBJ2-7, the complete variable domain reads DTGVSQNPRHKITKRGQNVTFRCDPISEHNRLYWYRQTLGQGPEFLTYFQNEAQLEKSRLLSDRFSAERPKGSFSTLEIQRTEQGDSAMYLCASSSAGGTDEQYFGPGTRLTVT.

This rearrangement joins TRBV2 to TRBJ1-1; 9 positions match TRBD1. The V segment lost 8 bases and the J segment 1 base; nucleotides outside the gene matches: 8. The CDR3 sequence is 15 residues long. In germline, CDR1 is SNHLY, CDR2 FYNNEI. CDR3 DNA: TGTGCCAGCTGGGGGGACAGGGACCCGAACACTGAAGCTTTCTTT. The encoded protein is CASWGDRDPNTEAFF.

This clone was seen just once. V gene TRBV28 combines with J gene TRBJ2-7, with D hard to call. The CDR3 is 14 residues long. V lost 5 bases and J lost 5, with 16 bases in between. Germline V gene data show CDR1 as MDHEN and CDR2 as SYDVKM. Here the CDR3 reads CASSRLRMGNEQYF. CDR3 bases: TGTGCCAGCAGTCGTCTACGGATGGGCAACGAGCAGTACTTC.

The rearrangement joins TRBV19 to TRBJ1-1; D is perhaps TRBD1 (5 bases). The V and J ends lost 2 bases and 1 base respectively, with 8 bases between them. Germline lookup yields CDR1 LNHDA and CDR2 SQIVND (reference sequence). The CDR3 covers 14 residues. In nucleotides, the CDR3 is TGTGCCAGTAGTATATGGGGGGAGAACACTGAAGCTTTCTTT. The encoded protein is CASSIWGENTEAFF.

This clone was seen just once. This chain connects TRBV13 to TRBJ2-1, with D perhaps matching TRBD1 (6 bases). From germline, CDR1 is PRHDT and CDR2 FYEKMQ (reference sequence). The V and J ends lost 7 bases and 2 bases respectively, with 27 bases between them. CDR3 length equals 19 residues. CDR3 coding DNA: TGTGCCAGCAAGCCGACCGGGACACCCGGTCCGTTTACCTACAATGAGCAGTTCTTC. Its protein is CASKPTGTPGPFTYNEQFF.

The chain has TRBV4-3 and TRBJ1-3; the D is unclear. V was pared by 4 bases and J by 0 bases, with 13 bases between. Germline lookup yields CDR1 LGHNA and CDR2 YSLEER. CDR3 length equals 16 residues. The CDR3 region has the DNA TGCGCCAGCAGCCCTTACGGGAGTGACTCTGGAAACACCATATATTTT. Amino acids: CASSPYGSDSGNTIYF.

The chain is built from TRBV29-1 and TRBJ2-1; TRBD2 might be the D (6 bases). There are 11 residues in the CDR3. Germline V CDR1 and CDR2: SQVTM, ANQGSEA. V lost 5 bases, J lost 7 bases, and 9 bases lay in between. In DNA, the CDR3 is TGCAGCGTTCGGGACTGGAATGAGCAGTTCTTC. This encodes CSVRDWNEQFF.

J is TRBJ2-2 and V is TRBV27; 8 bases agree with TRBD1. Unmatched junction bases numbered 4, after V lost 7 bases and J lost 6 bases. This CDR3 is built from 13 residues. Germline V gives CDR1 MNHEY, CDR2 SMNVEV (reference sequence). CDR3 in amino acids: CASKLQGAGELFF. The CDR3 coding sequence is TGTGCCAGCAAATTACAGGGGGCCGGGGAGCTGTTTTTT.

V gene TRBV5-4 combines with J gene TRBJ2-2, with 9 positions matching TRBD1. Germline V gene lookup returns CDR1 SGHNT and CDR2 YYREEE (reference sequence). V was clipped by 0 bases and J by 5 bases; unmatched bases: 2. The CDR3 extends over 15 amino acids. DNA for the CDR3: TGTGCCAGCAGCTTGGCACAGGGGGCAACCGGGGAGCTGTTTTTT. This encodes CASSLAQGATGELFF.

The gene calls are TRBV5-4 and TRBJ1-2; weak D call: TRBD1 (6 bases). The CDR3 totals 13 residues. Trimming shortened V by 3 bases and J by 2 bases, and 8 bases separated the two germline ends. Germline CDR1 is SGHNT and CDR2 is YYREEE (reference sequence). Here the CDR3 reads CASSSTGNYGYTF. In nucleotides, the CDR3 is TGTGCCAGCAGCTCGACAGGAAACTATGGCTACACCTTC. Complete variable domain (other parts from reference TRBV5-4 and TRBJ1-2): ETGVTQSPTHLIKTRGQQVTLRCSSQSGHNTVSWYQQALGQGPQFIFQYYREEENGRGNFPPRFSGLQFPNYSSELNVNALELDDSALYLCASSSTGNYGYTFGSGTRLTVV.

On this clone: Germline is not matched at one junction end, which may reflect a read error. The rearrangement links TRBV11-2 to TRBJ1-1; D remains unclear. This CDR3 has 15 residues. Per the germline V gene, CDR1 is SGHAT and CDR2 is FQNNGV. The CDR3 region has the DNA TGTGTCAGCAGCTTATACCGCCAAGCGAACACTGAAGCTTTCTTT. Translating gives CVSSLYRQANTEAFF.

This clone came up a few times. The chain combines TRBV13 with TRBJ2-7; TRBD1 might be the D (5 bases). This CDR3 is built from 15 residues. The V gene lost 5 bases and the J gene lost 1 base, with 15 bases spanning the gap. Germline V lookup: CDR1 PRHDT, CDR2 FYEKMQ (reference sequence). The CDR3 coding sequence is TGTGCCAGCAGCCACACAGGATACAGGTCCTACGAGCAGTACTTC. Translation gives CASSHTGYRSYEQYF.

J is TRBJ1-1 and V is TRBV7-9; D unresolved. This CDR3 region has 14 residues. Trimming cost V 1 base and J 0 bases, with 6 bases left between them. The germline gives CDR1 SEHNR, CDR2 FQNEAQ (reference sequence). The CDR3 region is CASSLEPMNTEAFF. Here the CDR3 DNA reads TGTGCCAGCAGCTTAGAGCCAATGAACACTGAAGCTTTCTTT.

V usage is TRBV11-2 and J usage is TRBJ2-4, with 15 bases lining up with TRBD2. The CDR3 totals 17 residues. V lost 5 bases and J lost 3; bases outside the gene matches: 5. The germline V gene encodes CDR1 SGHAT and CDR2 FQNNGV. The CDR3 coding sequence is TGTGCCAGCAGCAGGGGACTAGCGGGAGGCCGCAAAAACATTCAGTACTTC. It is translated as CASSRGLAGGRKNIQYF.

There are a few counts of this clone. The chain links TRBV15 to TRBJ2-6, with D perhaps matching TRBD2 (5 bases). The CDR3 consists of 19 residues. V was pared by 3 bases and J by 0 bases, with 18 bases between. Germline V gives CDR1 LNHNV, CDR2 YYDKDF (reference sequence). CDR3 DNA: TGTGCCACCAGCAGGAACGACCTTGGACTGCACTCTGGGGCCAACGTCCTGACTTTC. It is translated as CATSRNDLGLHSGANVLTF. The full variable domain, completed using reference TRBV15 and TRBJ2-6, is DAMVIQNPRYQVTQFGKPVTLSCSQTLNHNVMYWYQQKSSQAPKLLFHYYDKDFNNEADTPDNFQSRRPNTSFCFLDIRSPGLGDTAMYLCATSRNDLGLHSGANVLTFGAGSRLTVL.

The chain is built from TRBV5-6 and TRBJ2-7; a possible D gene is TRBD2 (6 bases). Germline V gene data show CDR1 as SGHDT and CDR2 as YYEEEE. Trimming pared 3 bases from V and 4 bases from J, leaving 14 bases between. The CDR3 has 14 amino acids. CDR3 loop: CASSSGLTEYEQYF. The CDR3 bases are TGTGCCAGCAGCTCGGGACTCACGGAGTACGAGCAGTACTTC.

This clone appeared a single time. An end of the junction does not agree with germline; a read error may underlie this. J is TRBJ2-1 and V is TRBV7-7, with 7 nucleotides matching TRBD1. The CDR3 covers 16 residues. The germline gives CDR1 SSHAT, CDR2 FNYEAQ (reference sequence). Here the CDR3 reads CASSSTTGNSYNEQFF. In DNA form, the CDR3 reads TGTGCTAGCAGCTCTACGACAGGGAACTCCTACAATGAGCAGTTCTTC.

The gene calls are TRBV28 and TRBJ2-2, with unresolved D. V lost 2 bases and J 1 base, leaving 8 bases between the germline ends. The CDR3 extends over 15 amino acids. Germline CDR1 reads MDHEN; CDR2 reads SYDVKM. The CDR3: CASSLRQGNTGELFF. Written as DNA, the CDR3 is TGTGCCAGCAGTTTAAGACAAGGGAACACCGGGGAGCTGTTTTTT.

This clone was counted only a few times. The rearrangement uses TRBV4-3 and TRBJ2-7; possibly TRBD1 for D (5 bases). In germline, CDR1 is LGHNA, CDR2 YSLEER. Trimming cost V 0 bases and J 3 bases, with 15 bases left between them. CDR3 size: 16 residues. The CDR3 sequence: CASSQDPRQTFYEQYF. CDR3 bases: TGCGCCAGCAGCCAAGATCCAAGACAGACGTTCTACGAGCAGTACTTC.

The rearrangement joins TRBV28 to TRBJ1-3, with a possible D match to TRBD1 (6 bases). CDR3 size: 17 residues. Trimming left V 2 bases short and J 2 bases short, with 16 bases between. In germline, CDR1 is MDHEN, CDR2 SYDVKM. CDR3 DNA sequence: TGTGCCAGCAGTTTAGGGGGGGGCGTCCAGGCTGGAAACACCATATATTTT. Residues: CASSLGGGVQAGNTIYF. Based on the CDR3 plus reference TRBV28 and TRBJ1-3, the full variable domain is DVKVTQSSRYLVKRTGEKVFLECVQDMDHENMFWYRQDPGLGLRLIYFSYDVKMKEKGDIPEGYSVSREKKERFSLILESASTNQTSMYLCASSLGGGVQAGNTIYFGEGSWLTVV.

The V call is TRBV5-1, the J call TRBJ2-3, with 11 bases lining up with TRBD1. CDR1 SGHRS and CDR2 YFSETQ come from the germline V gene. J gave up 8 bases and V 2 bases, and 19 bases lay outside the gene matches. The CDR3 contains 19 residues. CDR3 amino acids: CASSLSGGGQGAWEGTQYF. The DNA of the CDR3 is TGCGCCAGCAGCTTATCCGGAGGCGGACAGGGGGCTTGGGAGGGTACGCAGTATTTT.

The chain combines TRBV19 with TRBJ2-5; 7 nucleotides line up with TRBD2. There are 15 residues in the CDR3. J lost 7 bases, V lost 4 bases, and 12 bases had no gene match. Per germline, CDR1 LNHDA and CDR2 SQIVND (reference sequence). As DNA, the CDR3 is TGTGCCAGTAGTACCCACTGGGGGGGGGTTGGGACCCAGTACTTC. Translation gives CASSTHWGGVGTQYF.